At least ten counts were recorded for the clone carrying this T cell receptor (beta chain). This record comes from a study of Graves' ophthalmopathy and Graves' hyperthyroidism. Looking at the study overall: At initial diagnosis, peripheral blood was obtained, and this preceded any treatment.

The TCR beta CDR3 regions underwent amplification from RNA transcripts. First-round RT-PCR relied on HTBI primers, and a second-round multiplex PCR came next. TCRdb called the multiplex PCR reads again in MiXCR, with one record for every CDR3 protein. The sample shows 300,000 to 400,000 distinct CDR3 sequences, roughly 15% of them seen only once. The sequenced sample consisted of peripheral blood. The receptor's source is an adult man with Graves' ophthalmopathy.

The CDR3 reads CATRDASYEQYF. DNA of the CDR3: TGTGCCACCCGGGACGCCTCCTACGAGCAGTACTTC. The V gene is TRBV7-2, the J gene TRBJ2-7; D tentatively fits TRBD1 or TRBD2 (5 bases each). The germline V gene encodes CDR1 SGHTA and CDR2 FQGNSA. This CDR3 spans 12 amino acids. Trimming removed 10 bases from V and 0 bases from J, with 10 bases in between.